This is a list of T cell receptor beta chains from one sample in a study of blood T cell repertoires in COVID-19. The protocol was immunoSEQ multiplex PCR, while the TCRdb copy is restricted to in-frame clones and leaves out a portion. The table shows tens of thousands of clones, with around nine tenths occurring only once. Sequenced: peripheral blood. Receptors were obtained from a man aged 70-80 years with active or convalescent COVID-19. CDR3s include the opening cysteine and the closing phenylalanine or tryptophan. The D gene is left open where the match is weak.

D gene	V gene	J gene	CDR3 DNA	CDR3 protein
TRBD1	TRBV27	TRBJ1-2	TGTGCCAGCAGTCCTACGTGGGACAGCGAAAACTATGGCTACACCTTC	CASSPTWDSENYGYTF
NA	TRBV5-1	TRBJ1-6	TGCGCCAGCAGCTTGGAGGGCGGGGATAATTCACCCCTCCACTTT	CASSLEGGDNSPLHF
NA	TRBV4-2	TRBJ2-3	TGTGCCAGCAGCCAAGCGACCCTACTCGGGGATACGCAGTATTTT	CASSQATLLGDTQYF
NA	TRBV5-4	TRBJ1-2	TGTGCCAGCAGCTTGAGTCGGGGGGTGAATGGCTACACCTTC	CASSLSRGVNGYTF
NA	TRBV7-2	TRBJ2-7	TGTGCCAGCAGCCGGGATTACTCCTACGAGCAGTACTTC	CASSRDYSYEQYF
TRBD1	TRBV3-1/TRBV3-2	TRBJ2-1	TGTGCCAGCAGCTTGCGGACAGGCGGCAATGAGCAGTTCTTC	CASSLRTGGNEQFF
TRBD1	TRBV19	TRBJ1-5	TGTGCCAGTAGCGTGAGGGGGCTGAGCAATCAGCCCCAGCATTTT	CASSVRGLSNQPQHF
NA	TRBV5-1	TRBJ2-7	TGCGCCAGCAGCTTCCAGGGCACCTACGAGCAGTACTTC	CASSFQGTYEQYF
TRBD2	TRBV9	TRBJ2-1	TGTGCCAGCAGCGTCCGACTAGCGGGAGGGCAGAATGAGCAGTTCTTC	CASSVRLAGGQNEQFF
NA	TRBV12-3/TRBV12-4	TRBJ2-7	TGTGCCAGCAGTTTCCGGTTATACGAGCAGTACTTC	CASSFRLYEQYF
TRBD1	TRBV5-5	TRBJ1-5	TGTGCCAGCAGCGGGGGACAGGGGGCCGCTCAGCCCCAGCATTTT	CASSGGQGAAQPQHF
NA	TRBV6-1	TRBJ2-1	TGTGCCAGCAGTGAGGGACTTATTGGCTTCGTCAATGAGCAGTTCTTC	CASSEGLIGFVNEQFF